This T cell receptor (beta chain) was observed in a study of sequential checkpoint blockade in melanoma. Study-level background: Both treatment sequences were followed by maintenance nivolumab.

The treatment denotes: randomized to nivolumab then ipilimumab (arm A) or the reverse (arm B). DNA-damaging chemotherapy had not been given to any patient beforehand. Live CD3+CD8+ CD19− CD56− cells were sorted from PBMCs. Clones were sequenced by immunoSEQ multiplex PCR, and TCRdb holds only the in-frame ones, with some missing. The data hold around 41,000 clones, with roughly 88% observed a single time. Sequencing was performed on CD8+ T cells sorted from blood (inferred from file names), taken from a patient given nivolumab and ipilimumab in sequence. The receptor was derived from a human donor with melanoma.

CDR3 bases: TGTGCCAGCAGCTTCACAGAATCTGGGGCCAACGTCCTGACTTTC. This translates into CASSFTESGANVLTF. This sequence joins TRBV13 and TRBJ2-6; D not certain. From germline, CDR1 is PRHDT and CDR2 FYEKMQ (reference sequence). The CDR3 is made up of 15 amino acids. V was cut by 3 bases and J by 1 base, with 7 bases left in between. The whole variable domain, filled in from reference TRBV13 and TRBJ2-6, reads AAGVIQSPRHLIKEKRETATLKCYPIPRHDTVYWYQQGPGQDPQFLISFYEKMQSDKGSIPDRFSAQQFSDYHSELNMSSLELGDSALYFCASSFTESGANVLTFGAGSRLTVL.